This T cell receptor (beta chain) was sequenced for a study of cytomegalovirus exposure and HLA in healthy donors. This clone was counted between two and nine times. No antigen is known for it. Germline V lookup: CDR1 SGHTA, CDR2 FQGNSA. This CDR3 contains 15 residues. V was pared by 2 bases and J by 6 bases, with 6 bases of the junction left unmatched. The study's findings and limits: A later analysis found most CMV-associated TCR beta chains apparently HLA-restricted. Reports described diagnosis of cytomegalovirus status by the classifier as highly specific and sensitive. Solely CMV serostatus was available to characterize immune exposure.

The primer mix had 60 Vbeta and 13 Jbeta primers. Sequencing was performed with immunoSEQ multiplex PCR; in TCRdb, only in-frame clones are kept and a portion is missing. The sample holds under 250,000 clones, about three quarters seen once. The TCR sequence derives from a boy between 10 and 17 years old in good health and CMV-seronegative. Material for sequencing was PBMCs. This sequence joins TRBV7-2 and TRBJ1-5, with 8 bases matching TRBD1. CDR3 sequence: CASSLTQGAAQPQHF. The CDR3 DNA is TGTGCCAGCAGCTTAACCCAGGGGGCGGCTCAGCCCCAGCATTTT.